This TCR beta chain was documented in a study of blood T cell repertoires in COVID-19. Study-wide background: PBMCs, B-cell-depleted T cells, or T cells were the source of the cDNA or gDNA that made up the material.

The method was immunoSEQ multiplex PCR; TCRdb's version includes in-frame clones alone and lacks a portion of them. The data show about 100,000 clones, 80% to 95% seen once. Germline lookup yields CDR1 MGHDK and CDR2 SYGVNS. The length of the CDR3 is 15 residues. The J segment lost 3 bases and the V segment lost 6 bases, leaving 4 bases of the junction unmatched. The specimen was peripheral blood. The sequence derives from a man in his 70s with acute or convalescent COVID-19. The chain uses TRBV25-1 and TRBJ1-6; the match to TRBD1 covers 8 bases. The CDR3 bases are TGTGCCAGCAGGGACAGGGTAGACTATAATTCACCCCTCCACTTT. Translated, it gives CASRDRVDYNSPLHF.